Listed below are T cell receptor beta chains from one sample, sequenced in a study of OX40 agonist ivuxolimab in advanced cancers. Here immunoSEQ multiplex PCR was the method, and the copy in TCRdb shows in-frame clones only, minus some. The repertoire holds 72,000 or so clones, over 75% seen once, with about 0.25% in the top ten. The starting material was CD4+ or CD8+ T cells sorted from blood, obtained in a trial of the OX40 agonist ivuxolimab. The receptors were gathered from an adult with an advanced solid tumor such as melanoma, head and neck, liver or kidney cancer. Each CDR3 is given with its conserved first and last residue. Each record gives: V gene, J gene, D gene, CDR3 protein. The D gene is left open where the match is weak.

TRBV18	TRBJ2-5	-	CASSPPSSDQETQYF
TRBV18	TRBJ2-1	-	CASSPYGASSYNEQFF
TRBV29-1	TRBJ2-5	-	CSVATGLQETQYF
TRBV5-1	TRBJ2-3	TRBD1	CASSFGDRERTDTQYF
TRBV6-1	TRBJ2-1	-	CASRGDYASYNEQFF
TRBV6-6	TRBJ2-7	TRBD2	CASSRMTSGRSYEQYF
TRBV6-6	TRBJ1-5	TRBD1	CASTLQGGERPQHF
TRBV5-6	TRBJ2-5	TRBD1	CASSITGGSIETQYF
TRBV25-1	TRBJ2-1	-	CASSAYASYNEQFF
TRBV18	TRBJ2-5	TRBD2	CASSPPGLAETQYF
TRBV28	TRBJ2-1	-	CASRPTGNNEQFF
TRBV4-1	TRBJ1-2	-	CASSQETLMNYGYTF
TRBV7-2	TRBJ2-5	-	CASSKRVAETQYF
TRBV29-1	TRBJ2-3	-	CSVVGAELSTDTQYF
TRBV10-3	TRBJ1-5	TRBD1	CAIRGTGTDQPQHF
TRBV11-2	TRBJ2-1	TRBD2	CASSELPPGLASYNEQFF
TRBV10-3	TRBJ2-2	-	CAIQNTGELFF
TRBV7-9	TRBJ1-1	TRBD1	CASRRGRASGNEAFF
TRBV6-5	TRBJ1-2	-	CASSYTANYGYTF
TRBV28	TRBJ1-5	-	CASTSLGGILNQPQHF
TRBV4-1	TRBJ2-3	TRBD2	CASSATSGRATDTQYF
TRBV5-1	TRBJ2-7	TRBD2	CASSLGGAAGNNEQYF
TRBV14	TRBJ1-1	-	CASSQVAGGATEAFF
TRBV19	TRBJ2-1	-	CASSIDSGSPEQFF
TRBV7-2	TRBJ1-4	TRBD1	CASSLQGAPGQSNEKLFF
TRBV12-5	TRBJ1-1	-	CASGFDMNTEAFF
TRBV12-5	TRBJ1-5	TRBD1	CASADGQGNQPQHF
TRBV27	TRBJ1-2	-	CASSLSMTGTPYYGYTF
TRBV6-5	TRBJ2-1	-	CASNRGPSYNEQFF
TRBV6-1	TRBJ1-5	-	CASSQGEPQHF
TRBV7-2	TRBJ2-1	-	CASSGGATSYNEQFF
TRBV28	TRBJ2-7	-	CASSPGWVYEQYF
TRBV5-4	TRBJ2-4	TRBD1	CASSLAVAGTGGSKNIQYF
TRBV18	TRBJ2-6	-	CASSPRTVDYSGANVLTF
TRBV28	TRBJ1-1	-	CASRLSAHEAFF
TRBV6-1	TRBJ1-2	-	CASSPLIQAEGGYTF
TRBV6-4	TRBJ2-3	-	CASSLFGSGTDTQYF
TRBV4-2	TRBJ1-5	-	CASSQVGGGRWQPQHF
TRBV19	TRBJ2-7	-	CASSRDSWNSYEQYF
TRBV5-1	TRBJ2-2	-	CASSLAAGVNTGELFF
TRBV6-6	TRBJ1-3	-	CASSYEQGNTIYF
TRBV28	TRBJ2-7	-	CASSLQGAPYEQYF
TRBV6-6	TRBJ2-1	TRBD2	CASSPSLAGVVNEQFF
TRBV28	TRBJ1-5	-	CASSLYPSGHYSNQPQHF
TRBV5-4	TRBJ1-2	-	CASSLDREGYTF
TRBV28	TRBJ2-7	TRBD2	CASSLYGGSSYEQYF
TRBV9	TRBJ2-5	TRBD2	CASSAMGGVETQYF
TRBV25-1	TRBJ2-3	TRBD2	CASSESLAGDTDTQYF
TRBV29-1	TRBJ2-6	TRBD1	CSVRQPGQGRSGANVLTF
TRBV7-6	TRBJ2-7	TRBD2	CASSLGSGSSYEQYF